This T cell receptor (beta chain) comes out of a study of molecular identifiers for immune sequencing clone quantification. Study-wide context: Naive CD8 cell RNA, from roughly 18,000 or 92,000 cells, was split five ways in replicates, with four sequenced.

TCRdb recomputed calls from the PCR reads with MiXCR, one row per CDR3 protein. Altogether some 11,000 distinct CDR3 sequences are present, around 17% being singletons, with the ten largest covering around 1.5%. This clonotype is medium-sized within its sample. The CDR3 runs 15 residues. Trimming took 6 bases from V and 0 from J, leaving 17 bases between them. Germline lookup yields CDR1 SQVTM and CDR2 ANQGSEA. This clonotype originated in a human donor in good health. Some libraries in this study had Jurkat cell RNA spiked in. The sequencing input was naive CD8+ T cells from blood, with Jurkat cell RNA spiked in. Subset denoted: FACS-sorted CD8+CD4-CCR7+CD45RA+ naive T cells. V usage is TRBV29-1 and J usage is TRBJ1-1; D unresolved. The chain's CDR3 is CSVPPEETLNTEAFF. CDR3 nucleotides: TGCAGCGTACCCCCTGAGGAGACCCTGAACACTGAAGCTTTCTTT.